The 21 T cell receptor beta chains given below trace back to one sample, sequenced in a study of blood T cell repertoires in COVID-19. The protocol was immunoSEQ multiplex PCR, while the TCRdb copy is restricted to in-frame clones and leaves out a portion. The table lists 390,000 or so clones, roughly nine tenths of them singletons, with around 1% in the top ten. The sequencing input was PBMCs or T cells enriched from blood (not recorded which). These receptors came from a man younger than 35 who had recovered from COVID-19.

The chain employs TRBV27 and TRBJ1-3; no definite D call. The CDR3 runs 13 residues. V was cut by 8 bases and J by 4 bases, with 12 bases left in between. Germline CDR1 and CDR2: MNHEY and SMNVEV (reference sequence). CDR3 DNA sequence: TGTGCCAGCTCTACTACCCGCGGAAACACCATATATTTT. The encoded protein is CASSTTRGNTIYF.

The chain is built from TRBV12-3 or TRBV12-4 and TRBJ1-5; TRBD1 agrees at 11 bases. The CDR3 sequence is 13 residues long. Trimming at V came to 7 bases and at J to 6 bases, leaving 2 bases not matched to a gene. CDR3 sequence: CASTGTGGQPQHF. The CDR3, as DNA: TGTGCCAGCACCGGGACAGGGGGTCAGCCCCAGCATTTT.

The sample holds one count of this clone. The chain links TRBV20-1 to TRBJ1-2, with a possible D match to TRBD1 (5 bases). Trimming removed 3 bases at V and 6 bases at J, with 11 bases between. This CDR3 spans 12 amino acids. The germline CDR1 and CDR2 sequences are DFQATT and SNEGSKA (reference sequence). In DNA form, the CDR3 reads TGCAGTGCTAGTAGGGGTTTCGATGGCTACACCTTC. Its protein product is CSASRGFDGYTF.

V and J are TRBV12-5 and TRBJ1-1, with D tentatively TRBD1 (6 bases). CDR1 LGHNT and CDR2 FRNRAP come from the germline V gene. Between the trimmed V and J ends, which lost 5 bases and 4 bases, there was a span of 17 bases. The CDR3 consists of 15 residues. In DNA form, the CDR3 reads TGTGCTAGTGGTAGGAACAGGGTAGAGGGCACTGAAGCTTTCTTT. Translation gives CASGRNRVEGTEAFF.

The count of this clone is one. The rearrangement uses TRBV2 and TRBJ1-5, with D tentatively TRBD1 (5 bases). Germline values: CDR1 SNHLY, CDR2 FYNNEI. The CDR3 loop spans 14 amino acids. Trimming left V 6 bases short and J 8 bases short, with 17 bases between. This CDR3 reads CASSRGGTGEPQHF. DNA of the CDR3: TGTGCCAGCAGCCGTGGTGGGACGGGGGAGCCCCAGCATTTT. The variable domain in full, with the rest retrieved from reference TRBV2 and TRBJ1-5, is EPEVTQTPSHQVTQMGQEVILRCVPISNHLYFYWYRQILGQKVEFLVSFYNNEISEKSEIFDDQFSVERPDGSNFTLKIRSTKLEDSAMYFCASSRGGTGEPQHFGDGTRLSIL.

Here the CDR3 DNA reads TGTGCCACCAGTGGGGGCGGCCAGGGCTCTAACTATGGCTACACCTTC. Translating it yields CATSGGGQGSNYGYTF. The V call is TRBV24-1, the J call TRBJ1-2, with D perhaps matching TRBD1 (5 bases). There are 16 residues in the CDR3. Trimming removed 5 bases from V and 0 bases from J, with 15 bases in between. Germline V lookup: CDR1 KGHDR, CDR2 SFDVKD.

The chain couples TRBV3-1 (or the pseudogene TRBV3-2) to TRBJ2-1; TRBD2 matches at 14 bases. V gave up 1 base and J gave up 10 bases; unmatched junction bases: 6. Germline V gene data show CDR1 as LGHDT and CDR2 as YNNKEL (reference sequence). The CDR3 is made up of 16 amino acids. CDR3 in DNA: TGTGCCAGCAGCCAAGCAGGACTAGCGGGGGGAGGCGAGCAGTTCTTC. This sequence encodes CASSQAGLAGGGEQFF.

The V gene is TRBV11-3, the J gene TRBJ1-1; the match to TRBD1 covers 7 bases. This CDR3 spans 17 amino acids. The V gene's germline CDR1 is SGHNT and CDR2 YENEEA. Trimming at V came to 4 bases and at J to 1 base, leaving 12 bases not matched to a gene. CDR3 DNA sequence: TGTGCCAGCAGCTCACATCACGGAACAGGGGAGAACACTGAAGCTTTCTTT. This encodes CASSSHHGTGENTEAFF.

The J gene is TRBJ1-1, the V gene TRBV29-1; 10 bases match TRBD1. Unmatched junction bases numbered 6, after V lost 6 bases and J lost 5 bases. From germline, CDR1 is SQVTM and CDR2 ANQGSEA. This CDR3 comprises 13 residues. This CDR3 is CSVRWTGGTEAFF. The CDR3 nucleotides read TGCAGCGTGCGGTGGACAGGGGGGACTGAAGCTTTCTTT.

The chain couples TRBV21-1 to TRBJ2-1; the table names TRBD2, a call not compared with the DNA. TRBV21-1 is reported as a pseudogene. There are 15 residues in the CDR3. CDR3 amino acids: CASSKDTCSYNEQFF. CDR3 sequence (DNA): TGTGCCAGCAGCAAAGATACTTGCTCCTACAATGAGCAGTTCTTC.

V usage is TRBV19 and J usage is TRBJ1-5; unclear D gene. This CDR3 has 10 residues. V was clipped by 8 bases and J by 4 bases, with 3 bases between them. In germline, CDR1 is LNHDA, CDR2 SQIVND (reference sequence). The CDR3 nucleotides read TGTGCCAGTTCGAATCAGCCCCAGCATTTT. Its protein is CASSNQPQHF.

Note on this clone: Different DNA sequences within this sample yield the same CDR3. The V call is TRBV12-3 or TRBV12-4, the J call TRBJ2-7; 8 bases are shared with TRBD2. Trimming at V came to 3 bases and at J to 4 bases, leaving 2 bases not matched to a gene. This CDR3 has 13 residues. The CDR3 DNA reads TGTGCCAGCAGTTTGGCGGGAGGTTACGAGCAGTACTTC. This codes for CASSLAGGYEQYF.

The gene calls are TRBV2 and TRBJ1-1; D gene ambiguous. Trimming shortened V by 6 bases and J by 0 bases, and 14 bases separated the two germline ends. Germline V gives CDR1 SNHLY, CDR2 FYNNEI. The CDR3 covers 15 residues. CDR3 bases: TGTGCCAGCAGCCCCCCTAATGGAGTGAACACTGAAGCTTTCTTT. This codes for CASSPPNGVNTEAFF.

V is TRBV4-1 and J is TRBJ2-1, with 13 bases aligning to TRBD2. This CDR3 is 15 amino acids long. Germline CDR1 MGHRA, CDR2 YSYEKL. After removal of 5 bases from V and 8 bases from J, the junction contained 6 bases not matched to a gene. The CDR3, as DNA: TGCGCCAGCAGCAATACAGGACTAGCGGGAGATGAGCAGTTCTTC. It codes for CASSNTGLAGDEQFF.

Written as DNA, the CDR3 is TGTGCCAGCAGCTTGGGCAGGGGGCCAGTTCTCAATGAGCAGTTCTTC. Translated, it gives CASSLGRGPVLNEQFF. The chain couples TRBV7-9 to TRBJ2-1; 8 bases align to TRBD1. Germline V gives CDR1 SEHNR, CDR2 FQNEAQ (reference sequence). V was clipped by 3 bases and J by 6 bases; unmatched bases: 10. The CDR3 is made up of 16 amino acids.

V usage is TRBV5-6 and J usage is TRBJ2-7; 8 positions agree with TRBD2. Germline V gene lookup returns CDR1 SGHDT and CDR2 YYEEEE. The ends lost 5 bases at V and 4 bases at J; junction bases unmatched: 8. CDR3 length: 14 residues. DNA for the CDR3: TGTGCCAGCAGTGGGCCAAGCGGGGGTTACGAGCAGTACTTC. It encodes CASSGPSGGYEQYF.

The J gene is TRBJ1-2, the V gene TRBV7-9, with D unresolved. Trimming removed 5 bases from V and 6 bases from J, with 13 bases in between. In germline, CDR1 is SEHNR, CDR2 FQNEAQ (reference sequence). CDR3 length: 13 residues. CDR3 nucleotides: TGTGCCAGCAGCCTTACGGCGGGAGATGGCTACACCTTC. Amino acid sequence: CASSLTAGDGYTF. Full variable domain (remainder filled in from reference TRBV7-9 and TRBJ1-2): DTGVSQNPRHKITKRGQNVTFRCDPISEHNRLYWYRQTLGQGPEFLTYFQNEAQLEKSRLLSDRFSAERPKGSFSTLEIQRTEQGDSAMYLCASSLTAGDGYTFGSGTRLTVV.

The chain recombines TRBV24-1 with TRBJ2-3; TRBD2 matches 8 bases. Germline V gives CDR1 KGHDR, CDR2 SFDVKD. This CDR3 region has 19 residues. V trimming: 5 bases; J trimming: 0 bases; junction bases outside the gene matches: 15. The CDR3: CATSGSDGAGGPSTDTQYF. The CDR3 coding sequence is TGTGCCACCAGTGGCTCAGACGGGGCGGGAGGCCCTAGCACAGATACGCAGTATTTT.

In DNA, the CDR3 is TGTGCCAGCAGCCTCCCCAAGACAGGTACCGGCAATCAGCCCCAGCATTTT. Amino acid sequence: CASSLPKTGTGNQPQHF. This chain links TRBV7-2 with TRBJ1-5; D possibly corresponds to TRBD1 (6 bases). Trimming stripped 5 bases from V and 2 bases from J, with 19 bases between. Germline V gives CDR1 SGHTA, CDR2 FQGNSA. The CDR3 has 17 amino acids. The full variable domain, in which reference TRBV7-2 and TRBJ1-5 provide the parts outside the CDR3, is GAGVSQSPSNKVTEKGKDVELRCDPISGHTALYWYRQSLGQGLEFLIYFQGNSAPDKSGLPSDRFSAERTGGSVSTLTIQRTQQEDSAVYLCASSLPKTGTGNQPQHFGDGTRLSIL.

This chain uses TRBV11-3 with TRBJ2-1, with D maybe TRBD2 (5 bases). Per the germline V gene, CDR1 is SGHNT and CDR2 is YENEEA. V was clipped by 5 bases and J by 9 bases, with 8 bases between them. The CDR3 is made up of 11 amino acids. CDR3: CASSHGGEQFF. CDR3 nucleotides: TGTGCCAGCAGCCACGGAGGTGAGCAGTTCTTC.

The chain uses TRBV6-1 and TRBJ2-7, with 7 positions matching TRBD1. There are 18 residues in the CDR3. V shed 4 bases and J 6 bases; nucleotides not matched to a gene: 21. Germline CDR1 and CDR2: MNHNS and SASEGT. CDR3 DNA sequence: TGTGCCAGCAGTGCATTTCGGTGGGGGACAGCGAAGTTCGGCGAGCAGTACTTC. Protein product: CASSAFRWGTAKFGEQYF.